This TCR beta chain was captured in a study of OX40 agonist ivuxolimab in advanced cancers. Only in-frame clones appear in the TCRdb table, and some are missing; sequencing was by immunoSEQ multiplex PCR. This table has tens of thousands of clones, about 90% appearing once. CDR1 is SEHNR, CDR2 FQNEAQ, per germline (reference sequence). V dropped 5 bases and J dropped 5 bases, with 12 bases sitting between them. The CDR3 loop spans 13 amino acids. The V gene is TRBV7-9, the J gene TRBJ1-1; maybe TRBD1 (6 bases). The source was CD4+ or CD8+ T cells sorted from blood, collected in a trial of the OX40 agonist ivuxolimab. The sequence came from an adult with an advanced solid tumor such as melanoma, head and neck, liver or kidney cancer. The CDR3 loop is CASSPGGPTEAFF. CDR3 in DNA: TGTGCCAGCAGCCCCGGGGGCCCAACTGAAGCTTTCTTT.